Below, 28 T cell receptor beta chains from the same sample are listed, as sequenced in a study of blood T cell repertoires in COVID-19. The table came from immunoSEQ multiplex PCR; TCRdb's copy has only in-frame clones and leaves some out. The table records over 250,000 clones, about 80% of them present only once. Material for sequencing was peripheral blood. These receptors were taken from a woman aged 80 or over with acute or convalescent COVID-19.

This clone was detected only a few times. The chain links TRBV27 to TRBJ1-1; 8 positions agree with TRBD1. J lost 2 bases, V lost 6 bases, and 5 bases had no gene match. Germline CDR1 MNHEY, CDR2 SMNVEV (reference sequence). The CDR3 sequence is 14 residues long. CDR3 in amino acids: CASSRDRGNTEAFF. For the CDR3, the DNA is TGTGCCAGCAGCCGAGACAGGGGAAACACTGAAGCTTTCTTT.

This clone was detected only a few times. CDR3 residues: CASSYPLRDTYEQYF. The CDR3 DNA reads as TGTGCCAGCAGTTATCCCCTTCGGGACACCTACGAGCAGTACTTC. The chain carries TRBV6-2 or TRBV6-3 and TRBJ2-7, with D maybe TRBD1 (6 bases). V lost 3 bases and J 2 bases, leaving 14 bases between the germline ends. CDR1 and CDR2 (germline): MNHEY, SVGEGT. This CDR3 is built from 15 residues.

This rearrangement joins TRBV6-6 to TRBJ1-1; no reliable D call. Trimming removed 6 bases at V and 1 base at J, with 15 bases between. This CDR3 comprises 15 residues. Looked up from germline, CDR1 is MNHNY and CDR2 is SVGAGI (reference sequence). DNA of the CDR3: TGTGCCAGCAGGCCGAACGACAAACCGAACACTGAAGCTTTCTTT. Amino acid sequence: CASRPNDKPNTEAFF.

The count of this clone is one. The chain has TRBV10-2 and TRBJ2-1; TRBD2 agrees at 7 bases. This CDR3 spans 15 amino acids. V trimming: 6 bases; J trimming: 4 bases; junction bases outside the gene matches: 9. Germline CDR1 WSHSY, CDR2 SAAADI. The CDR3 DNA reads TGCGCCAGCAGCATACGCAGCGGGGCGTACAATGAGCAGTTCTTC. Amino acid sequence: CASSIRSGAYNEQFF.

The CDR3 loop is CTSSPSPGGRGCEQYF. The DNA for the CDR3 is TGCACCAGCAGCCCATCTCCGGGAGGGAGAGGATGCGAGCAGTACTTC. The genes are TRBV1 and TRBJ2-7; TRBD2 reflects the table's D call only, with no check against the DNA. TRBV1 is noted as a pseudogene. This CDR3 region has 16 residues.

V usage is TRBV6-1 and J usage is TRBJ1-2, with D possibly TRBD1 on 6 matching bases. Trimming left V 0 bases short and J 5 bases short, with 22 bases between. Germline V gene sequence: CDR1 MNHNS, CDR2 SASEGT. This CDR3 is 18 amino acids long. The CDR3 nucleotides are TGTGCCAGCAGTGAAGCCGCTCAGGGGAGATTTAGTAGTTATGGCTACACCTTC. Protein product: CASSEAAQGRFSSYGYTF.

The chain uses TRBV27 and TRBJ1-5; 8 bases align to TRBD1. The CDR3 is made up of 15 amino acids. Germline assignment: CDR1 MNHEY and CDR2 SMNVEV (reference sequence). The ends lost 6 bases at V and 0 bases at J; junction bases unmatched: 4. The CDR3 bases are TGTGCCAGCAGGTACAGGGGGGATAGCAATCAGCCCCAGCATTTT. Its protein is CASRYRGDSNQPQHF.

This clone was counted once. The gene calls are TRBV5-4 and TRBJ1-2; the D gene is possibly TRBD1 (5 bases). Germline V gene sequence: CDR1 SGHNT, CDR2 YYREEE (reference sequence). The CDR3 runs to 14 residues. With 6 bases removed from V and 7 bases from J, the gap between germline ends came to 19 bases. The CDR3 coding sequence is TGTGCCAGCACCAACGGACGGACACGTGGTGGCTACACCTTC. This sequence encodes CASTNGRTRGGYTF.

The table lists this clone with a few counts. The V and J genes are TRBV18 and TRBJ2-7; D possibly corresponds to TRBD2 (7 bases). The CDR3 totals 15 residues. With 3 bases removed from V and 7 bases from J, the gap between germline ends came to 19 bases. Per germline, CDR1 KGHSH and CDR2 LQKENI. CDR3 amino acids: CASSPIAGALREQYF. Here the CDR3 DNA reads TGTGCCAGCTCACCGATTGCGGGGGCTCTTCGTGAGCAGTACTTC. Variable domain in full (rest from reference TRBV18 and TRBJ2-7): NAGVMQNPRHLVRRRGQEARLRCSPMKGHSHVYWYRQLPEEGLKFMVYLQKENIIDESGMPKERFSAEFPKEGPSILRIQQVVRGDSAAYFCASSPIAGALREQYFGPGTRLTVT.

This sequence joins TRBV10-3 and TRBJ2-4, with a tentative D call TRBD1 (5 bases). This CDR3 comprises 13 residues. CDR1 is ENHRY and CDR2 is SYGVKD in the germline V gene. The germline V and J ends were trimmed by 3 bases and 8 bases, with 11 bases remaining between them. CDR3 protein: CAISEREGDIQYF. CDR3 coding DNA: TGTGCCATCAGTGAACGTGAAGGGGACATTCAGTACTTC.

The V gene is TRBV27, the J gene TRBJ2-7; TRBD2 agrees at 7 bases. J lost 2 bases, V lost 2 bases, and 0 bases had no gene match. In germline, CDR1 is MNHEY, CDR2 SMNVEV (reference sequence). The CDR3 spans 13 residues. The CDR3: CASSLAGAYEQYF. The DNA of the CDR3 is TGTGCCAGCAGTTTAGCGGGAGCCTACGAGCAGTACTTC.

The chain carries TRBV14 and TRBJ2-1, with D perhaps TRBD1 (5 bases). Between the trimmed V and J ends, which lost 6 bases and 7 bases, there was a span of 19 bases. The CDR3 consists of 15 residues. Germline assignment: CDR1 SGHDN and CDR2 FVKESK. The CDR3 is CASSKLQGRMNEQFF. In DNA form, the CDR3 reads TGTGCCAGCAGTAAGTTGCAGGGAAGAATGAATGAGCAGTTCTTC.

The chain recombines TRBV6-5 with TRBJ1-5; no clear D gene. Trimming removed 2 bases from V and 4 bases from J, with 6 bases in between. The germline V gene encodes CDR1 MNHEY and CDR2 SVGAGI. This CDR3 contains 13 residues. DNA of the CDR3: TGTGCCAGCAGTTACGAGAGAAATCAGCCCCAGCATTTT. This translates into CASSYERNQPQHF.

The genes are TRBV5-4 and TRBJ2-5; a weak D match, TRBD1 (6 bases). The CDR3 extends over 15 amino acids. Trimming stripped 0 bases from V and 2 bases from J, with 11 bases between. Germline CDR1 and CDR2: SGHNT and YYREEE (reference sequence). The CDR3 coding sequence is TGTGCCAGCAGCTTGGGGGGGACACCGCAAGAGACCCAGTACTTC. Translating it yields CASSLGGTPQETQYF.

The chain links TRBV6-5 to TRBJ1-4; TRBD1 might be the D (6 bases). The germline V and J ends were trimmed by 6 bases and 4 bases, with 9 bases remaining between them. This CDR3 has 13 residues. Germline V gene lookup returns CDR1 MNHEY and CDR2 SVGAGI. CDR3 nucleotide sequence: TGTGCCAGCAGGCAGGGGCGTAATGAAAAACTGTTTTTT. Protein sequence: CASRQGRNEKLFF.

The CDR3 nucleotides read TGTGCCAGCAGCCCCAACCTCCAATTCCGAGGCGGGGAGCTGTTTTTT. Translation gives CASSPNLQFRGGELFF. This chain uses TRBV3-1 (or the pseudogene TRBV3-2) with TRBJ2-2, with D uncertain. Germline V lookup: CDR1 LGHDT, CDR2 YNNKEL (reference sequence). V was cut by 4 bases and J by 7 bases, with 19 bases left in between. CDR3 length equals 16 residues.

The rearrangement links TRBV6-2 or TRBV6-3 to TRBJ2-5; weak D call: TRBD1 (6 bases). This CDR3 is built from 12 residues. With 5 bases removed from V and 7 bases from J, the gap between germline ends came to 11 bases. Germline CDR1 reads MNHEY; CDR2 reads SVGEGT. DNA of the CDR3: TGTGCCAGCAGTGCAACAGGGAGGACCCAGTACTTC. Translating it yields CASSATGRTQYF.

This chain joins TRBV4-1 and TRBJ2-1, with D perhaps matching TRBD1 (6 bases). V shed 0 bases and J shed 4 bases, with 10 bases lying between them. In germline, CDR1 is MGHRA, CDR2 YSYEKL. The CDR3 loop spans 15 amino acids. The CDR3 DNA is TGCGCCAGCAGCCAAGAATGGACAGCTTACAATGAGCAGTTCTTC. Its protein is CASSQEWTAYNEQFF.

The count of this clone is one. The chain couples TRBV5-1 to TRBJ2-1; 16 bases line up with TRBD2. This CDR3 contains 18 residues. V trimming: 2 bases; J trimming: 4 bases; junction bases outside the gene matches: 6. Germline-derived CDR1 and CDR2 are SGHRS and YFSETQ. Written as DNA, the CDR3 is TGCGCCAGCAGCTTAGGGACTAGCGGGAGGGGTCTTTACAATGAGCAGTTCTTC. Protein sequence: CASSLGTSGRGLYNEQFF.

The chain employs TRBV2 and TRBJ1-4; 7 bases align to TRBD1. V was clipped by 4 bases and J by 3 bases; unmatched bases: 2. CDR3 length equals 14 residues. Germline CDR1 is SNHLY and CDR2 is FYNNEI. Here the CDR3 reads CASSGDSANEKLFF. The CDR3 DNA is TGTGCCAGCAGTGGGGACAGCGCTAATGAAAAACTGTTTTTT.

This chain joins TRBV7-2 and TRBJ2-3; perhaps TRBD2 as D (6 bases). V lost 5 bases, J lost 4 bases, and 19 bases lay in between. Germline V gene sequence: CDR1 SGHTA, CDR2 FQGNSA. There are 16 residues in the CDR3. The CDR3: CASSRPGLGLSDTQYF. The CDR3 nucleotides read TGTGCCAGCAGCAGACCGGGACTCGGATTATCAGATACGCAGTATTTT. The full variable domain, completed using reference TRBV7-2 and TRBJ2-3, is GAGVSQSPSNKVTEKGKDVELRCDPISGHTALYWYRQSLGQGLEFLIYFQGNSAPDKSGLPSDRFSAERTGGSVSTLTIQRTQQEDSAVYLCASSRPGLGLSDTQYFGPGTRLTVL.

This chain connects TRBV5-6 to TRBJ1-2; 7 bases are shared with TRBD1. Germline V gives CDR1 SGHDT, CDR2 YYEEEE. The CDR3 covers 14 residues. V shed 4 bases and J 5 bases; nucleotides not matched to a gene: 8. The CDR3 loop is CASSPTGSLYGYTF. The CDR3 coding sequence is TGTGCCAGCAGCCCGACAGGGAGCTTGTATGGCTACACCTTC.

The chain links TRBV5-4 to TRBJ1-1, with D maybe TRBD1 (5 bases). The CDR3 contains 11 residues. Germline CDR1 and CDR2: SGHNT and YYREEE (reference sequence). V lost 4 bases and J lost 7, with 8 bases in between. The CDR3 bases are TGTGCCAGCAGCCGGGACTATGAAGCTTTCTTT. Amino acids: CASSRDYEAFF.

J is TRBJ2-5 and V is TRBV25-1; possibly TRBD1 for D (6 bases). The CDR3 loop spans 16 amino acids. V dropped 3 bases and J dropped 3 bases, with 17 bases sitting between them. CDR1 and CDR2 from the germline V gene are MGHDK and SYGVNS. CDR3 in DNA: TGTGCCAGCAGTGACCCGCCGGGACAACTAAAAGAGACCCAGTACTTC. Protein sequence: CASSDPPGQLKETQYF.

V gene TRBV19 combines with J gene TRBJ1-5, with D possibly TRBD1 on 5 matching bases. Trimming cost V 10 bases and J 4 bases, with 11 bases left between them. The V gene's germline CDR1 is LNHDA and CDR2 SQIVND (reference sequence). The CDR3 sequence is 12 residues long. The CDR3 DNA reads as TGTGCCACCTCCGGGACTAATCAGCCCCAGCATTTT. It translates to CATSGTNQPQHF.

This clone was counted only a few times. V gene TRBV7-3 combines with J gene TRBJ2-1, with TRBD1 matching 8 bases. The length of the CDR3 is 18 residues. Germline loops: CDR1 SGHTA, CDR2 FQGTGA. Losses at the gene ends were 5 bases for V and 7 bases for J; bases not matched to a gene: 19. The CDR3 nucleotides are TGTGCCAGCAGCGCCTCCGCCATAACCGGGACAGGAGAGAATGAGCAGTTCTTC. This encodes CASSASAITGTGENEQFF.

This clone was counted once. The J gene is TRBJ1-1, the V gene TRBV5-5; 8 bases are shared with TRBD1. The CDR3 length is 15 residues. Germline-derived CDR1 and CDR2 are SGHKS and YYEKEE (reference sequence). Unmatched junction bases numbered 12, after V lost 4 bases and J lost 7 bases. For the CDR3, the DNA is TGTGCCAGCAGCCGTCCGACAGGGGTCACCCGTGAAGCTTTCTTT. Residues: CASSRPTGVTREAFF.

This clone was seen more than once but under ten times. This sequence joins TRBV5-1 and TRBJ2-1; the D gene is possibly TRBD2 (5 bases). This CDR3 comprises 14 residues. Between the trimmed V and J ends, which lost 4 bases and 8 bases, there was a span of 16 bases. Germline V gene data show CDR1 as SGHRS and CDR2 as YFSETQ. DNA for the CDR3: TGCGCCAGCAGCATTACTAGTTCATCCGATGAGCAGTTCTTC. Residues: CASSITSSSDEQFF.